This T cell receptor beta chain is drawn from a study of OX40 agonist ivuxolimab in advanced cancers. Whole-study context: There were three patients with partial responses, one having hepatocellular carcinoma and two cutaneous melanoma. Whole-study results and caveats: More expanded clones were seen, on average, in CD8+ T cells than in CD4+. By week 6 at 0.1 to 3.0 mg/kg, blood CD4+ and CD8+ T cells had expanded clonally.

The table came from immunoSEQ multiplex PCR; TCRdb's copy has only in-frame clones and leaves some out. This table has tens of thousands of clones, less than 90% appearing once. On this clone: Antigen unknown.

CDR3 size: 18 residues. The germline gives CDR1 MNHEY, CDR2 SMNVEV (reference sequence). V was clipped by 6 bases and J by 0 bases, with 18 bases between them. The sequence was collected from an adult with an advanced solid tumor such as melanoma, head and neck, liver or kidney cancer. The specimen comprised CD4+ or CD8+ T cells sorted from blood, sampled in a trial of the OX40 agonist ivuxolimab. The rearrangement joins TRBV27 to TRBJ2-6, with D perhaps being TRBD1 or TRBD2 (5 bases each). CDR3 residues: CASRVRRDDLSGANVLTF. DNA for the CDR3: TGTGCCAGCAGGGTGAGACGGGACGACCTCTCTGGGGCCAACGTCCTGACTTTC. The full variable domain, in which reference TRBV27 and TRBJ2-6 provide the parts outside the CDR3, is EAQVTQNPRYLITVTGKKLTVTCSQNMNHEYMSWYRQDPGLGLRQIYYSMNVEVTDKGDVPEGYKVSRKEKRNFPLILESPSPNQTSLYFCASRVRRDDLSGANVLTFGAGSRLTVL.